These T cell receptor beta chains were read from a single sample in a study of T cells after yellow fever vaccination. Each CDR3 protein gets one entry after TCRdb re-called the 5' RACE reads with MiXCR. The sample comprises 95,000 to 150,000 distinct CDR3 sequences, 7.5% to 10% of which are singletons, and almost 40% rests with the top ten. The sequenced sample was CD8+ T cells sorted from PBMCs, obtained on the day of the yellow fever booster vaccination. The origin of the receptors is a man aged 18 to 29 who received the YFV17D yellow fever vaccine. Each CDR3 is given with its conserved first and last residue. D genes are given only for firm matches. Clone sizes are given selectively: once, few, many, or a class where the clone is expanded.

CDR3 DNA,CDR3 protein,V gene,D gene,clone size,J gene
TGTGCCAGCAGCTTAGAGGGACGCCAGCCCCAGCATTTT,CASSLEGRQPQHF,TRBV7-2,.,few,TRBJ1-5
TGTGCCAGCAGTTTTGCGGGGACAGGGGTTAATACTGAAGCTTTCTTT,CASSFAGTGVNTEAFF,TRBV28,TRBD1,few,TRBJ1-1
TGTGCCAGCAGCCCAGCTGGGCGGGGGGGCCCAAACACCGGGGAGCTGTTTTTT,CASSPAGRGGPNTGELFF,TRBV3-1,TRBD2,.,TRBJ2-2
TGTGCCAGCAGCCTCCCGGACAGGGGCCAGGGAGATACGCAGTATTTT,CASSLPDRGQGDTQYF,TRBV7-2,TRBD1,few,TRBJ2-3
TGTGCCTGGAGTTTGGGTTTCTTGGGCACTGAAGCTTTCTTT,CAWSLGFLGTEAFF,TRBV30,.,.,TRBJ1-1
TGTGCCAGCAGTTGGACAGGGGGCACCGGGGAGCTGTTTTTT,CASSWTGGTGELFF,TRBV12-3/TRBV12-4,TRBD1,few,TRBJ2-2
TGCAGCGTCCGTGAAGGATACACTGAAGCTTTCTTT,CSVREGYTEAFF,TRBV29-1,.,.,TRBJ1-1
TGCAGCGTTGAAGATTACCGGGACAGGGTATCCTACGAGCAGTACTTC,CSVEDYRDRVSYEQYF,TRBV29-1,TRBD1,few,TRBJ2-7
TGTGCCAGCGGAAAGGGAACCTACAATGAGCAGTTCTTC,CASGKGTYNEQFF,TRBV7-6,.,.,TRBJ2-1
TGTGCCAGCAGTTTTGGGGGACCCGGGGGGGAGCAGTACTTC,CASSFGGPGGEQYF,TRBV12-3/TRBV12-4,TRBD2,few,TRBJ2-7
TGTGCCATCAGTGAGTCGCCTACGGGGGGGGTCCCTCAAGCTTTCTTT,CAISESPTGGVPQAFF,TRBV10-3,.,many,TRBJ1-1
TGCAGTGCTCGGACAGGGGGTGGCTACGAGCAGTACTTC,CSARTGGGYEQYF,TRBV20-1,TRBD1,few,TRBJ2-7
TGTGCCAGCAGTTACGCGGCGAGCTCCTACAATGAGCAGTTCTTC,CASSYAASSYNEQFF,TRBV6-5,.,.,TRBJ2-1
TGTGCCAGCTCACCACCTTCCCTAACCCTCCAAGAGACCCAGTACTTC,CASSPPSLTLQETQYF,TRBV18,.,.,TRBJ2-5
TGTGCCAGCAGCCTCAAGACCTCTGACCCCACAGATACGCAGTATTTT,CASSLKTSDPTDTQYF,TRBV7-6,.,.,TRBJ2-3
TGTGCCAGCAGTCAAACAGGGGGCTTAAGCAATCAGCCCCAGCATTTT,CASSQTGGLSNQPQHF,TRBV12-3/TRBV12-4,TRBD1,.,TRBJ1-5
TGTGCCAGCAGTCCCCGGGACAGGCGAGAGACCCAGTACTTC,CASSPRDRRETQYF,TRBV6-6,TRBD1,few,TRBJ2-5
TGCGCCAGCAGCCCCGTCTACAGCACAGATACGCAGTATTTT,CASSPVYSTDTQYF,TRBV5-1,.,.,TRBJ2-3
TGTGCCAGCAGCCAGGGTATAGACATTCAGTACTTC,CASSQGIDIQYF,TRBV4-2,.,many,TRBJ2-4
TGCGCCAGCAGCCCCGAGGGGGGGAATGAGCAGTTCTTC,CASSPEGGNEQFF,TRBV5-1,.,few,TRBJ2-1
TGTGCCAGCAGTTACGCCCGGACAGCGCACACTGAAGCTTTCTTT,CASSYARTAHTEAFF,TRBV6-5,.,few,TRBJ1-1
TGTGCCAGCAGCCAAGGACAGGGGGCCTCCTACGAGCAGTACTTC,CASSQGQGASYEQYF,TRBV14,TRBD1,many,TRBJ2-7
TGTGCCAGCAGGAGGAGGACAGGGGCGGGAGAGACCCAGTACTTC,CASRRRTGAGETQYF,TRBV27,TRBD1,once,TRBJ2-5
TGCGCCAGCAGCCAAGGGGGGATGGATGAGCAGTTCTTC,CASSQGGMDEQFF,TRBV4-3,.,many,TRBJ2-1
TGTGCCAGCAGTGCCGTCAGGTACCCCAATGAGCAGTTCTTC,CASSAVRYPNEQFF,TRBV6-2/TRBV6-3,.,few,TRBJ2-1
TGCAGCGTAGTTAGCGGGGGTAACACCGGGGAGCTGTTTTTT,CSVVSGGNTGELFF,TRBV29-1,TRBD2,few,TRBJ2-2